Included here is one TCR beta chain sequence, with context. Its antigen remains undetermined. It has no much larger one-base neighbor in the sample; base qualities were not kept. The sample belongs to a study of prognosis after radiotherapy for stage I lung cancer (dated by TCRdb to the early 2020s). Broadly, across the study: Between April 2018 and January 2019, some 18 stage I NSCLC patients were enrolled in Nanjing, China. Newly diagnosed primary stage I lung tumors were present in 14 to 15 patients, and oligometastatic NSCLC after surgical resection of the primary tumor was present in five patients. Every patient was regarded as medically inoperable, because of comorbidities in about a dozen cases and refusal of surgery in 7 cases. Ages in the cohort of 10 to 15 men and about six women ranged from roughly 53 to 84 years, with a median of 74. Tumor histology was squamous cell carcinoma in about 7 patients and adenocarcinoma in about a dozen. Image-guided IMRT or VMAT was used to deliver SBRT in 3 to 5 fractions at a biologically effective dose of at least 100 Gy. No patient received concurrent therapy alongside SBRT. About 20% of the 19 patients developed distant metastases after SBRT, at a median of approximately 7 months; the other 15 showed no significant progression. This study profiled peripheral blood TCR beta repertoires from stage I NSCLC patients before and after stereotactic body radiotherapy and linked the repertoires to distant failure. A total of around 40 blood samples from 20 or so patients were sequenced, with one sample obtained before and one obtained after SBRT for each patient.

The TCR beta CDR3 region was amplified from genomic DNA by two rounds of multiplex PCR. The first PCR round used primers specific to each TRBV and TRBJ gene, and the primer sequences were filed in Chinese patent CN105087789A. Universal primers were used in the second PCR round. The Roche High Pure PCR Template Preparation Kit was used to extract genomic DNA from frozen PBMCs. Paired-end sequencing with 151 bp reads was performed on the libraries using an Illumina HiSeq 3000. In the source study's methods: CutAdapt was used to remove raw reads lacking the multiplex PCR primer sequences. High-quality paired reads were merged into contigs with PEAR. By alignment to reference sequences, MiXCR assigned TRB V, D and J gene segments to each contig. To remove sequencing errors, CDR3 sequences were clustered according to base quality and sequence similarity. Diversity was measured as Shannon entropy normalized by the natural log of productive TCR sequence number. Clonality was defined as one minus Shannon entropy divided by the natural log of the number of unique clonotypes. Using the Youden index from ROC curves, the researchers picked the repertoire-metric cut-offs for progression-free survival, and all analyses were carried out in R 3.5.3. TCRdb reran the public reads through fastp at Q25 and MiXCR, keeping productive beta chains. CDR3 protein duplicates are merged, each entry listing the most common genes and DNA. Here the V and J calls rest on TCRdb's processing, not on the authors' analysis. The sample table shows about 35,000 distinct CDR3 sequences, and approximately 35% are seen once. Of the sample, roughly 29% is held by the ten largest clones.

General study outcomes and caveats: The small cohort and short follow-up limited the study, so independent validation of the findings is needed. Post-SBRT Shannon entropy and its change from baseline were lower in patients who developed distant metastases; baseline Shannon entropy was not associated with metastases. Whether the expanded TCR clones were tumor-specific was not determined. TRBV and TRBJ usage frequencies reportedly differed by metastasis status, in two V genes at baseline and in nine V and two J genes after SBRT. All reported P values were unadjusted for multiple comparisons. After SBRT, the count of unique TCR clones dropped from a median of approximately 10,000 beforehand to roughly 7,000 afterward (Wilcoxon paired P=0.011).

A history of other malignancies or of prior chemotherapy or radiotherapy was absent in all patients, and node-negative disease was shown on CT and PET/CT in all patients. At each of two time points, around 6 milliliters of peripheral venous blood were collected into EDTA tubes. Ficoll-Paque Plus density-gradient centrifugation was used to isolate PBMCs. Right after collection, samples were kept at -80 degrees C until analysis. This TCR was recovered from a donor over 45 with non-small cell lung cancer. The sample consisted of PBMCs, taken before or after stereotactic body radiation therapy (not recorded which).

The CDR3 in this case is CAIDSGPTDTQHF. Read as DNA, the sequence is TGTGCCATCGATAGCGGCCCCACAGATACACAGCATTTT. Recombination linked TRBV10-3 to TRBJ2-3, with the D gene too uncertain to name. TRBJ1-5 matches the DNA end more closely, so the J call is doubtful. CDR1 and CDR2 were assigned from the germline V gene as ENHRY and SYGVKD. The CDR3 runs 13 amino acids, cysteine and phenylalanine included. Of the read, only the CDR3 DNA is kept; its 39 bases are in frame from base 1.